Listed below are T cell receptor beta chains from one sample, sequenced in a study of shared clonotypes between healthy human individuals. Sequencing was performed with immunoSEQ multiplex PCR; in TCRdb, only in-frame clones are kept and a portion is missing. The data hold about 2.4 million clones, with 90% to 95% observed a single time. Sequences were obtained from naive CD4+ T cells from PBMCs. The receptor source for this set is a man aged 18-30 years in good health. Some clones in this sample may be carry-over from other donors' samples. Each CDR3 is given with its conserved first and last residue. Fields, in order: CDR3 protein, J gene, V gene.

CASSGQTTNTEAFF	TRBJ1-1	TRBV6-1
CASSPMRDLREQYF	TRBJ2-7	TRBV14
CASSPREASYNEQFF	TRBJ2-1	TRBV7-8
CASGLPPATEAFF	TRBJ1-1	TRBV12-5
CASSPLLADGELFF	TRBJ2-2	TRBV18
CASSPHGQGGNTIYF	TRBJ1-3	TRBV9
CASSSDSPGELFF	TRBJ2-2	TRBV11-1
CATSIGQAEAFF	TRBJ1-1	TRBV15
CASSRDGNTIYF	TRBJ1-3	TRBV7-2
CASSYTRLANEQFF	TRBJ2-1	TRBV6-6
CASTSPHTGELFF	TRBJ2-2	TRBV7-9
CASSSGGGTQYF	TRBJ2-5	TRBV7-2
CASSELVNLNTEAFF	TRBJ1-1	TRBV18
CASSSGPSGEQFF	TRBJ2-1	TRBV5-1
CASSPGLLSNQPQHF	TRBJ1-5	TRBV5-1
CASTLYTEAFF	TRBJ1-1	TRBV2
CASSLGQGETEAFF	TRBJ1-1	TRBV5-1
CASRTGRLVTDTQYF	TRBJ2-3	TRBV6-1
CASSLDGGRQSEQYF	TRBJ2-7	TRBV11-2
CASSGDRGPYTEAFF	TRBJ1-1	TRBV2
CASIPIVGTRQPQHF	TRBJ1-5	TRBV6-1
CASSLQTGLPYF	TRBJ2-7	TRBV28
CASSLSGRATNEQFF	TRBJ2-1	TRBV9
CAWSRGQDEKLFF	TRBJ1-4	TRBV30
CASSHTRGPRVQEKLFF	TRBJ1-4	TRBV4-3
CASSIRGVNGELFF	TRBJ2-2	TRBV19
CASSLEEAGELFF	TRBJ2-2	TRBV28
CASSTYNEQFF	TRBJ2-1	TRBV5-6
CASSILSPAVGNIQYF	TRBJ2-4	TRBV2
CASSLTGLSSYEQYF	TRBJ2-7	TRBV28
CAWSADLYEQYF	TRBJ2-7	TRBV30
CASSLGRGAEAFF	TRBJ1-1	TRBV5-8
CASSIEGNTEAFF	TRBJ1-1	TRBV9
CAWRSENEQYF	TRBJ2-7	TRBV30
CASSLAEVGNTEAFF	TRBJ1-1	TRBV5-4
CASSWADSSDTQYF	TRBJ2-3	TRBV7-3
CASSLGLVSYTEAFF	TRBJ1-1	TRBV5-1
CASRDRKNNEQFF	TRBJ2-1	TRBV19
CASNLDAGVGELFF	TRBJ2-2	TRBV7-6
CASSRGDTYNEQFF	TRBJ2-1	TRBV11-2
CACGAGQGYYGYTF	TRBJ1-2	TRBV30
CASSGPSGKGTYEQYF	TRBJ2-7	TRBV5-1
CASSLTLGASGRRNEQFF	TRBJ2-1	TRBV7-3